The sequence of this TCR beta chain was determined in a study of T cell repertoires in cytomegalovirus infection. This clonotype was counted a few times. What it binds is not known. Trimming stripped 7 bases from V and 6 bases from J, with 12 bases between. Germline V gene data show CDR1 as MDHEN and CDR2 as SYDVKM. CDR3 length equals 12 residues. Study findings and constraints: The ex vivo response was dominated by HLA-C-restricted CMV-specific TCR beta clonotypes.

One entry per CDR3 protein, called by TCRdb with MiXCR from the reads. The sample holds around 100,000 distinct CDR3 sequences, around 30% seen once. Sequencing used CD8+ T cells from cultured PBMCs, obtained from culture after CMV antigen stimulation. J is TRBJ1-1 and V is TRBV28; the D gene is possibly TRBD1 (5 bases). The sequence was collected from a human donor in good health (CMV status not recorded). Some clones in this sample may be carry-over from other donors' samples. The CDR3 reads CASIGWGAEAFF. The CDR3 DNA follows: TGTGCCAGCATCGGGTGGGGGGCTGAAGCTTTCTTT.